Listed below are T cell receptor beta chains from one sample, sequenced in a study of identical twins. TCRdb re-derived calls from the 5' RACE reads in MiXCR, one entry per CDR3 protein. This table has 1.5 million to 2 million distinct CDR3 sequences, about 32% appearing once. Sequenced sample: cord blood. These receptors originate from a newborn girl in good health. Each CDR3 is given with its conserved first and last residue. A D gene is named only where the DNA matches it firmly. The listing skips clone size in some rows; elsewhere it reads once, few, many or a size class.

abundance,j_gene,d_gene,v_gene,CDR3aa,CDR3nt
many,TRBJ2-7,-,TRBV7-2,CASMRDLLYEQYF,TGTGCCAGCATGCGGGACCTTCTCTACGAGCAGTACTTC
few,TRBJ1-1,-,TRBV7-9,CASSLAQGGMNTEAFF,TGTGCCAGCAGCTTAGCGCAAGGGGGGATGAACACTGAAGCTTTCTTT
many,TRBJ1-2,-,TRBV6-1,CASSEQGSNYGYTF,TGTGCCAGCAGTGAACAGGGTTCTAACTATGGCTACACCTTC
few,TRBJ2-1,TRBD2,TRBV4-1,CASSQEASGENNEQFF,TGCGCCAGCAGCCAAGAGGCTAGCGGAGAGAACAATGAGCAGTTCTTC
-,TRBJ2-3,TRBD2,TRBV12-3/TRBV12-4,CASSGTSNPGDTQYF,TGTGCCAGCAGTGGGACTAGCAACCCTGGGGATACGCAGTATTTT
many,TRBJ2-5,-,TRBV11-1,CASSSSGLETQYF,TGTGCCAGCAGCTCTTCGGGTCTAGAGACCCAGTACTTC
-,TRBJ1-1,-,TRBV6-1,CASRTPNRRTEAFF,TGTGCCAGCAGGACCCCCAACAGGAGGACTGAAGCTTTCTTT
-,TRBJ1-2,-,TRBV2,CASSITQSNYGYTF,TGTGCCAGCAGTATAACTCAGTCTAACTATGGCTACACCTTC
many,TRBJ2-7,-,TRBV29-1,CSVPTGNEQYF,TGCAGCGTTCCCACAGGGAACGAGCAGTACTTC
few,TRBJ2-1,-,TRBV20-1,CSASPGAAGNEQFF,TGCAGTGCTAGCCCCGGAGCCGCGGGCAATGAGCAGTTCTTC
once,TRBJ1-5,-,TRBV20-1,CSATTGQRNQPQHF,TGCAGTGCTACAACCGGACAGCGCAATCAGCCCCAGCATTTT
-,TRBJ2-7,TRBD2,TRBV20-1,CSAFRAGTYEQYF,TGCAGTGCTTTTCGAGCGGGGACCTACGAGCAGTACTTC
-,TRBJ2-2,TRBD2,TRBV20-1,CSARSGGNSGELFF,TGCAGTGCTAGAAGCGGGGGGAACTCCGGGGAGCTGTTTTTT
few,TRBJ1-1,TRBD1,TRBV28,CASSYASGGTEAFF,TGTGCCAGCAGCTACGCATCAGGGGGCACTGAAGCTTTCTTT
few,TRBJ2-1,-,TRBV5-1,CASFSGLSRHNEQFF,TGCGCCAGCTTTTCCGGGCTCTCAAGGCACAATGAGCAGTTCTTC
-,TRBJ1-5,-,TRBV20-1,CSARNPNKGTGQPQHF,TGCAGTGCTAGAAACCCTAATAAGGGAACGGGTCAGCCCCAGCATTTT
-,TRBJ1-5,TRBD1,TRBV20-1,CSAHPGQGPYSNQPQHF,TGCAGTGCGCATCCGGGACAGGGCCCTTATAGCAATCAGCCCCAGCATTTT
few,TRBJ2-3,TRBD2,TRBV7-2,CASSLAGGAVDTQYF,TGTGCCAGCAGCTTAGCCGGGGGGGCGGTAGATACGCAGTATTTT
-,TRBJ2-7,-,TRBV4-1,CAGSLTSGTQSSYEQYF,TGCGCCGGCAGCCTTACCTCCGGGACTCAAAGCTCCTACGAGCAGTACTTC
-,TRBJ2-3,TRBD2,TRBV2,CASGTSGLASTDTQYF,TGTGCCAGCGGGACTAGCGGTTTAGCTAGCACAGATACGCAGTATTTT
-,TRBJ1-2,TRBD1,TRBV7-8,CASSLGGQGTYGYTF,TGTGCCAGCAGCTTAGGCGGACAGGGGACCTATGGCTACACCTTC
-,TRBJ2-2,-,TRBV20-1,CSAKYGGILGAGELFF,TGCAGTGCTAAATATGGGGGGATCCTAGGGGCCGGGGAGCTGTTTTTT
once,TRBJ2-7,-,TRBV3-1,CASSGDTQLTPSYEQYF,TGTGCCAGCAGCGGGGACACCCAACTAACCCCCTCCTACGAGCAGTACTTC
few,TRBJ1-2,-,TRBV5-6,CASSLLSSGGLYGYTF,TGTGCCAGCAGCTTGTTAAGTTCCGGGGGGCTCTATGGCTACACCTTC
-,TRBJ1-6,-,TRBV20-1,CSGGGEGNSPLHF,TGCAGTGGGGGGGGAGAGGGTAATTCACCCCTCCACTTT
-,TRBJ1-1,-,TRBV7-2,CASSPRQTLNTEAFF,TGTGCCAGCAGCCCGCGACAGACCTTGAACACTGAAGCTTTCTTT
few,TRBJ1-5,-,TRBV28,CASKSPGGNQPQHF,TGTGCCAGCAAGAGCCCGGGGGGCAATCAGCCCCAGCATTTT
-,TRBJ1-1,TRBD1,TRBV29-1,CSVVASGTGVEAFF,TGCAGCGTTGTTGCATCTGGGACAGGGGTTGAAGCTTTCTTT
few,TRBJ1-2,TRBD1,TRBV2,CASRPRQGTYGYTF,TGTGCCAGCAGGCCAAGACAGGGGACCTATGGCTACACCTTC
-,TRBJ1-6,-,TRBV20-1,CSPTVAYNSPLHF,TGCAGCCCCACAGTGGCCTATAATTCACCCCTCCACTTT
few,TRBJ1-4,TRBD1,TRBV9,CASSARDRVPPEVFF,TGTGCCAGCAGCGCACGGGACAGGGTACCTCCGGAGGTGTTTTTT
-,TRBJ2-3,-,TRBV28,CASRERVGDTQYF,TGTGCCAGCAGAGAGCGGGTTGGAGATACGCAGTATTTT
-,TRBJ1-1,-,TRBV6-1,CASSETRSSNEAFF,TGTGCCAGCAGTGAAACTCGGTCCTCAAATGAAGCTTTCTTT
many,TRBJ2-7,-,TRBV3-1,CASRKGNGRLGEQYF,TGTGCCAGCAGGAAAGGAAATGGCAGGCTGGGCGAGCAGTACTTC
few,TRBJ1-2,-,TRBV10-3,CAINPNGRLYGYTF,TGTGCCATCAATCCTAATGGGAGGCTCTATGGCTACACCTTC
few,TRBJ2-7,-,TRBV20-1,CSARDAGDEQYF,TGCAGTGCTAGAGATGCAGGGGACGAGCAGTACTTC
few,TRBJ2-3,-,TRBV21-1,CATGGGNTDTQYF,TGTGCCACTGGGGGAGGGAACACAGATACGCAGTATTTT
few,TRBJ1-6,-,TRBV6-6,CASISSGDSNSPLHF,TGTGCCAGCATCTCCTCAGGGGACTCGAATTCACCCCTCCACTTT
many,TRBJ2-7,TRBD1,TRBV25-1,CASSESGTGNYEQYF,TGCGCCAGCAGTGAGTCCGGGACAGGGAACTACGAGCAGTACTTC
-,TRBJ1-6,-,TRBV2,CASGATGRGSPLHF,TGTGCCAGCGGGGCCACAGGGAGGGGTTCACCCCTCCACTTT
-,TRBJ2-1,TRBD2,TRBV7-9,CASSEGLGKRLGQFF,TGTGCCAGCAGCGAGGGACTAGGGAAGAGGCTAGGGCAGTTCTTC
few,TRBJ2-3,-,TRBV20-1,CSARADGTTDTQYF,TGCAGTGCTAGAGCGGACGGAACCACAGATACGCAGTATTTT
few,TRBJ2-7,-,TRBV5-1,CASSRRTALSSYEQYF,TGCGCCAGCAGCCGACGGACAGCCTTGAGCTCCTACGAGCAGTACTTC
-,TRBJ2-1,-,TRBV5-1,CVSSSNLNEQFF,TGCGTCAGCAGCTCGAACCTTAATGAGCAGTTCTTC
few,TRBJ2-3,-,TRBV4-1,CASSQARVRSTDTQYF,TGCGCCAGCAGCCAAGCTCGGGTACGTTCAACAGATACGCAGTATTTT
-,TRBJ1-4,-,TRBV6-2/TRBV6-3,CASRNRDPGTELFF,TGTGCCAGCCGAAACCGGGACCCAGGAACGGAACTGTTTTTT
many,TRBJ2-1,-,TRBV7-6,CASSTTLSIEQFF,TGTGCCAGCAGCACAACTCTAAGTATTGAGCAGTTCTTC
many,TRBJ2-7,-,TRBV12-3/TRBV12-4,CASRPDYSEQYF,TGTGCCAGCAGACCCGACTACTCCGAGCAGTACTTC
few,TRBJ2-1,-,TRBV27,CASSSLATAPSYNEQFF,TGTGCCAGCAGTTCCCTGGCGACAGCGCCCTCCTACAATGAGCAGTTCTTC
-,TRBJ1-2,TRBD1,TRBV6-5,CASSYSPTGNYGYTF,TGTGCCAGCAGTTACTCTCCGACAGGGAACTATGGCTACACCTTC
-,TRBJ2-7,TRBD2,TRBV9,CASSASGKRTYNEQYF,TGTGCCAGCAGCGCTAGCGGGAAACGGACCTACAATGAGCAGTACTTC
many,TRBJ2-7,TRBD1,TRBV27,CASRTQGVSYEQYF,TGTGCCAGCAGGACTCAGGGGGTCTCCTACGAGCAGTACTTC
many,TRBJ2-5,-,TRBV4-2,CASSQGPRETQYF,TGTGCCAGCAGCCAAGGACCCCGAGAGACCCAGTACTTC
-,TRBJ2-1,TRBD2,TRBV28,CASCFTSGSEQFF,TGTGCCAGCTGTTTTACTAGCGGGAGTGAGCAGTTCTTC